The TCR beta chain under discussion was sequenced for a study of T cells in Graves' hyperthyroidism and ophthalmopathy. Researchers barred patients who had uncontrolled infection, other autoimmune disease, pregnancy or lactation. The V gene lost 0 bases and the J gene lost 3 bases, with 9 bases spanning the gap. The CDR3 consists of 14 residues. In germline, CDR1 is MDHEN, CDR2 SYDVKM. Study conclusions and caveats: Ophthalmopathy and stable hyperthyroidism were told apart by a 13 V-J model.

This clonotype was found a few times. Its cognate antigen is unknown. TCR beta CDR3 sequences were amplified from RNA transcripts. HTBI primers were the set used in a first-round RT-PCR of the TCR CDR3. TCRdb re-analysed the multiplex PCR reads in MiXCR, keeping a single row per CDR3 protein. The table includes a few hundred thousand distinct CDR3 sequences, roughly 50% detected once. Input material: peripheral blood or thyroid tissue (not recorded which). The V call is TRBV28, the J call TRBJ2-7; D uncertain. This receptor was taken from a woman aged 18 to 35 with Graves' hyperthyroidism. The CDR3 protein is CASSLWGSDYEQYF. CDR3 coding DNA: TGTGCCAGCAGTTTATGGGGGTCGGACTACGAGCAGTACTTC. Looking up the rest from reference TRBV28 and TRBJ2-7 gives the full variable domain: DVKVTQSSRYLVKRTGEKVFLECVQDMDHENMFWYRQDPGLGLRLIYFSYDVKMKEKGDIPEGYSVSREKKERFSLILESASTNQTSMYLCASSLWGSDYEQYFGPGTRLTVT.